The 16 T cell receptor beta chains below were found in one sample sequenced in a study of shared T cell receptors in the human thymus. The table came from immunoSEQ multiplex PCR; TCRdb's copy has only in-frame clones and leaves some out. The sample carries 450,000 to 650,000 clones, 75% to 85% recorded once. The same data also went into a second study, on human thymus T cells.

Sequencing input: thymocytes. Receptors were obtained from a boy under three years old with a congenital heart defect.

This chain connects TRBV7-2 to TRBJ1-2; 8 nucleotides align to TRBD1. Germline V gene sequence: CDR1 SGHTA, CDR2 FQGNSA. The ends lost 5 bases at V and 8 bases at J; junction bases unmatched: 10. The CDR3 extends over 14 amino acids. CDR3 sequence reads: CASSRADRDGGYTF. The DNA of the CDR3 is TGTGCCAGCAGCCGAGCGGACAGGGATGGGGGCTACACCTTC.

The V call is TRBV5-1, the J call TRBJ2-7, with 10 bases aligning to TRBD1. This CDR3 is built from 15 residues. Per the germline V gene, CDR1 is SGHRS and CDR2 is YFSETQ. V was clipped by 4 bases and J by 3 bases; unmatched bases: 7. The CDR3 sequence: CASSTRDRGLYEQYF. The CDR3 DNA reads TGCGCCAGCAGCACCCGGGACAGGGGACTCTACGAGCAGTACTTC.

In its sample, this clone was seen a few times. The chain uses TRBV4-1 and TRBJ1-2; 10 bases align to TRBD1. Trimming cost V 4 bases and J 4 bases; bases outside gene matches: 3. Germline-derived CDR1 and CDR2 are MGHRA and YSYEKL. This CDR3 spans 14 amino acids. In DNA form, the CDR3 reads TGCGCCAGCAGCCCGACAGGGGGCGGCTATGGCTACACCTTC. Protein sequence: CASSPTGGGYGYTF.

The rearrangement links TRBV27 to TRBJ1-4, with D possibly matching TRBD1 (5 bases). The germline V gene has CDR1 MNHEY and CDR2 SMNVEV (reference sequence). The CDR3 loop spans 15 amino acids. Trimming took off 8 bases at V and 6 bases at J, with 19 bases between the two ends. CDR3 amino acids: CASGPPGNGDEKLFF. CDR3 nucleotide sequence: TGTGCCAGCGGCCCCCCAGGGAATGGCGATGAAAAACTGTTTTTT.

This rearrangement joins TRBV25-1 to TRBJ2-1, with a weak D call TRBD2 (5 bases). CDR1 MGHDK and CDR2 SYGVNS come from the germline V gene. Trimming removed 3 bases at V and 2 bases at J, with 11 bases between. The CDR3 runs to 15 residues. CDR3 region: CASSEEERPYNEQFF. The DNA for the CDR3 is TGTGCCAGCAGTGAGGAGGAGAGGCCCTACAATGAGCAGTTCTTC.

This clone came up a few times. This chain links TRBV28 with TRBJ1-3, with D perhaps TRBD1 (6 bases). Germline V CDR1 and CDR2: MDHEN, SYDVKM. V was pared by 6 bases and J by 2 bases, with 11 bases between. The CDR3 runs 14 residues. This chain's CDR3 is CASRNRAPGNTIYF. The CDR3 region has the DNA TGTGCCAGCAGGAACAGGGCCCCTGGAAACACCATATATTTT. The full variable domain, in which reference TRBV28 and TRBJ1-3 provide the parts outside the CDR3, is DVKVTQSSRYLVKRTGEKVFLECVQDMDHENMFWYRQDPGLGLRLIYFSYDVKMKEKGDIPEGYSVSREKKERFSLILESASTNQTSMYLCASRNRAPGNTIYFGEGSWLTVV.

CDR3 protein: CASSPPPRDYNEQFF. CDR3 nucleotides: TGTGCCAGCAGTCCACCCCCGCGGGACTACAATGAGCAGTTCTTC. V is TRBV6-6 and J is TRBJ2-1; D perhaps matches TRBD2 (6 bases). The CDR3 extends over 15 amino acids. Trimming stripped 5 bases from V and 3 bases from J, with 14 bases between. Germline assignment: CDR1 MNHNY and CDR2 SVGAGI (reference sequence).

The sample holds a few counts of this clone. The chain is built from TRBV2 and TRBJ2-3, with 8 nucleotides matching TRBD1. CDR1 and CDR2 from the germline V gene are SNHLY and FYNNEI. The CDR3 totals 16 residues. V lost 6 bases and J lost 4; bases outside the gene matches: 12. CDR3 sequence: CASSLPQGEIPDTQYF. The DNA for the CDR3 is TGTGCCAGCAGCCTACCACAGGGGGAAATCCCAGATACGCAGTATTTT. Full variable domain (outside the CDR3, taken from reference TRBV2 and TRBJ2-3): EPEVTQTPSHQVTQMGQEVILRCVPISNHLYFYWYRQILGQKVEFLVSFYNNEISEKSEIFDDQFSVERPDGSNFTLKIRSTKLEDSAMYFCASSLPQGEIPDTQYFGPGTRLTVL.

In this sample, this clone turned up once. The gene calls are TRBV27 and TRBJ2-5, with D perhaps TRBD2 (5 bases). The J call may be in error: the DNA end matches TRBJ2-7 better. Per germline, CDR1 MNHEY and CDR2 SMNVEV (reference sequence). The CDR3 spans 15 residues. The CDR3 DNA follows: TGTGCCAGCAGTCCCCCTAGCCTGGTTGGTCGCGAGCAGTACTTC. Protein sequence: CASSPPSLVGREQYF.

V usage is TRBV5-1 and J usage is TRBJ1-2, with a tentative D call TRBD1 (5 bases). The length of the CDR3 is 15 residues. Germline V lookup: CDR1 SGHRS, CDR2 YFSETQ. V was cut by 4 bases and J by 3 bases, with 16 bases left in between. The CDR3 DNA reads as TGCGCCAGCAGCCTGGGGACTCGAGCGGACTATGGCTACACCTTC. Its translation is CASSLGTRADYGYTF.

V usage is TRBV11-3 and J usage is TRBJ2-1; a possible D gene is TRBD1 (6 bases). V dropped 6 bases and J dropped 6 bases, with 18 bases sitting between them. CDR1 and CDR2 (germline): SGHNT, YENEEA. The CDR3 has 15 residues. The CDR3 loop reads CASSLGLGALNEQFF. CDR3 DNA: TGTGCCAGCAGTCTAGGGTTGGGGGCCCTCAATGAGCAGTTCTTC.

V usage is TRBV2 and J usage is TRBJ1-1; weak D call: TRBD1 (5 bases). The CDR3 spans 16 residues. The germline CDR1 and CDR2 sequences are SNHLY and FYNNEI. Trimming removed 2 bases from V and 8 bases from J, with 21 bases in between. CDR3 sequence (DNA): TGTGCCAGCAGTGAAAGGGTCCCGCAGGGTATATTGGAAGCTTTCTTT. This codes for CASSERVPQGILEAFF.

This clone came up a few times. Other DNA sequences in the sample encode the same CDR3. The chain combines TRBV6-5 with TRBJ2-7; TRBD1 matches at 7 bases. Germline V gene data show CDR1 as MNHEY and CDR2 as SVGAGI. After removal of 6 bases from V and 4 bases from J, the junction contained 12 bases not matched to a gene. The CDR3 consists of 15 residues. The CDR3 nucleotides are TGTGCCAGCAGCTCACCCGCCGGGACAGAATACGAGCAGTACTTC. Amino acid sequence: CASSSPAGTEYEQYF.

The CDR3 here is CSVETGNSGNTIYF. The CDR3 coding sequence is TGCAGCGTTGAGACAGGCAACTCTGGAAACACCATATATTTT. The V call is TRBV29-1, the J call TRBJ1-3; a possible D gene is TRBD1 (6 bases). The germline V gene has CDR1 SQVTM and CDR2 ANQGSEA. This CDR3 is built from 14 residues. Between the trimmed V and J ends, which lost 3 bases and 0 bases, there was a span of 9 bases.

The rearrangement links TRBV7-3 to TRBJ2-3; weak D call: TRBD1 (6 bases). The germline gives CDR1 SGHTA, CDR2 FQGTGA. The V end lost 5 bases, the J end lost 0 bases, and 15 bases lay between the germline ends. CDR3 size: 16 residues. In DNA form, the CDR3 reads TGTGCCAGCAGCCAGGGGACCCGCCCAAGCACAGATACGCAGTATTTT. Protein sequence: CASSQGTRPSTDTQYF.

The CDR3 DNA follows: TGTGCCAGCAGCTTAGACTTTACTACATACACCGGGGAGCTGTTTTTT. It is translated as CASSLDFTTYTGELFF. The chain uses TRBV7-2 and TRBJ2-2; D call uncertain. Germline lookup yields CDR1 SGHTA and CDR2 FQGNSA. V dropped 1 base and J dropped 3 bases, with 12 bases sitting between them. CDR3 size: 16 residues.